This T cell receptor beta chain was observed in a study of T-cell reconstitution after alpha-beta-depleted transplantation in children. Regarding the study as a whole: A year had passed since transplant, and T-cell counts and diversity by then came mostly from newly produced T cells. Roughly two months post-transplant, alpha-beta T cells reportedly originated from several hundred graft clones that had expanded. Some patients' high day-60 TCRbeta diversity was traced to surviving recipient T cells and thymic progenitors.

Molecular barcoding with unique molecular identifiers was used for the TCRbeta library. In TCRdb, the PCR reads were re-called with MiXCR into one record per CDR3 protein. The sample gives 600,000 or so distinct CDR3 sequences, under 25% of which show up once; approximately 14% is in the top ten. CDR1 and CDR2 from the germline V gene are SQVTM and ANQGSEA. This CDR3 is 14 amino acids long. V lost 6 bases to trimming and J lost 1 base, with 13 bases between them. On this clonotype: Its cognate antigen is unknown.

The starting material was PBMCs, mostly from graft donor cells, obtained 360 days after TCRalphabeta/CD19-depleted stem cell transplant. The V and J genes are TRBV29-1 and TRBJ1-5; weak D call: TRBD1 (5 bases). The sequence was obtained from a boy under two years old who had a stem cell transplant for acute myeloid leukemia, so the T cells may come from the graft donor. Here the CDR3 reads CSVGFSGSNQPQHF. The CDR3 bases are TGCAGCGTGGGGTTCTCAGGGAGCAATCAGCCCCAGCATTTT.